These T cell receptor beta chains were read from a single sample in a study of cytomegalovirus exposure and HLA in healthy donors. Only in-frame clones appear in the TCRdb table, and some are missing; sequencing was by immunoSEQ multiplex PCR. Across roughly 75,000 clones, the top ten clones capture 0.83% of the sample. Material for sequencing was PBMCs. These receptor sequences come from a boy aged 10-17 years in good health and CMV-seronegative. The CDR3 runs from the conserved cysteine through the conserved F or W. The D gene is left open where the match is weak.

v_gene	d_gene	j_gene	CDR3aa	CDR3nt
TRBV19	.	TRBJ2-7	CASSAGINEQYF	TGTGCCAGTAGCGCAGGGATCAACGAGCAGTACTTC
TRBV9	TRBD2	TRBJ2-2	CASSVAGGTGELFF	TGTGCCAGCAGCGTAGCGGGGGGCACCGGGGAGCTGTTTTTT
TRBV11-3	.	TRBJ1-1	CASNLGAGNTEAFF	TGTGCCAGCAACCTTGGGGCAGGGAACACTGAAGCTTTCTTT
TRBV12-5	TRBD1	TRBJ1-5	CASGATGGFGNQPQHF	TGTGCTAGTGGAGCTACAGGGGGCTTTGGCAATCAGCCCCAGCATTTT
TRBV4-1	TRBD1	TRBJ1-2	CASSPLRGQGLSDGYTF	TGCGCCAGCAGCCCGCTCCGCGGACAGGGGCTTTCCGATGGCTACACCTTC
TRBV7-2	TRBD2	TRBJ2-5	CASSLPRTSGEETQYF	TGTGCCAGCAGCTTACCTCGGACTAGCGGAGAAGAGACCCAGTACTTC
TRBV7-9	.	TRBJ2-5	CASSSLRARRQETQYF	TGTGCCAGCAGCTCACTCAGGGCCCGACGACAAGAGACCCAGTACTTC
TRBV4-1	.	TRBJ1-4	CASSQTGIMEKLFF	TGCGCCAGCAGCCAAACGGGGATAATGGAAAAACTGTTTTTT
TRBV4-1	TRBD1	TRBJ2-2	CASSHPDRGRAGELFF	TGCGCCAGCAGCCACCCGGACAGGGGGCGCGCCGGGGAGCTGTTTTTT
TRBV9	.	TRBJ2-3	CASSDKTGGRFTDTQYF	TGTGCCAGCAGCGATAAGACGGGGGGCCGCTTCACAGATACGCAGTATTTT
TRBV4-3	TRBD1	TRBJ1-2	CASSHAGLGDSGGGGYTF	TGCGCCAGCAGCCATGCCGGACTGGGCGACTCAGGGGGCGGAGGCTACACCTTC
TRBV7-6	.	TRBJ2-7	CASSLVILGVEQYF	TGTGCCAGCAGCTTAGTAATTCTCGGGGTCGAGCAGTACTTC
TRBV7-6	.	TRBJ1-4	CASSLVRRGATNEKLFF	TGTGCCAGCAGCTTAGTGCGGAGGGGAGCAACTAATGAAAAACTGTTTTTT
TRBV6-5	.	TRBJ2-7	CASKWAGSYEQYF	TGTGCCAGCAAATGGGCAGGATCCTACGAGCAGTACTTC
TRBV5-1	.	TRBJ2-7	CASSLVPGSTHEQYF	TGCGCCAGCAGCTTGGTCCCAGGATCCACCCACGAGCAGTACTTC
TRBV18	TRBD1	TRBJ1-5	CASSPKGQGAGQPQHF	TGTGCCAGCTCACCAAAGGGACAGGGGGCAGGACAGCCCCAGCATTTT
TRBV18	TRBD1	TRBJ1-6	CASSPLGQEGNSPLHF	TGTGCCAGCTCACCGTTAGGACAGGAGGGTAATTCACCCCTCCACTTT
TRBV5-1	.	TRBJ1-1	CASSLGENTEAFF	TGCGCCAGCAGCTTGGGAGAGAACACTGAAGCTTTCTTT
TRBV4-1	TRBD2	TRBJ2-2	CASRRLAGDNTGELFF	TGCGCCAGCAGACGTCTAGCGGGAGATAACACCGGGGAGCTGTTTTTT
TRBV7-6	.	TRBJ1-1	CASSLTTNTEAFF	TGTGCCAGCAGCTTGACAACGAACACTGAAGCTTTCTTT
TRBV21-1	.	TRBJ2-1	CASSLEASGTKNEQFF	TGTGCCAGCAGTCTAGAGGCTAGCGGGACGAAGAATGAGCAGTTCTTC
TRBV7-2	TRBD2	TRBJ2-2	CASSPPIAGGQGGELFF	TGTGCCAGCAGCCCCCCGATAGCGGGAGGGCAAGGCGGGGAGCTGTTTTTT
TRBV9	.	TRBJ1-5	CASSVESDNQPQHF	TGTGCCAGCAGCGTAGAGTCAGACAATCAGCCCCAGCATTTT
TRBV5-1	.	TRBJ1-4	CASSLDGVREKLFF	TGCGCCAGCAGCTTGGACGGGGTTAGGGAAAAACTGTTTTTT
TRBV14	TRBD1	TRBJ1-3	CASSQEGQGSGNTIYF	TGTGCCAGCAGCCAAGAGGGACAGGGGTCTGGAAACACCATATATTTT
TRBV6-1	.	TRBJ1-2	CASEVKGQNHGYTF	TGTGCCAGCGAAGTTAAAGGACAGAACCATGGCTACACCTTC
TRBV9	.	TRBJ2-1	CASSSVSGNNEQFF	TGTGCCAGCAGCTCCGTATCAGGGAATAATGAGCAGTTCTTC
TRBV6-6	TRBD1	TRBJ2-7	CASSTTDRAPYEQYF	TGTGCCAGCAGTACCACGGACAGGGCCCCCTACGAGCAGTACTTC
TRBV19	.	TRBJ2-7	CASSAGAAYEQYF	TGTGCCAGTTCCGCAGGGGCCGCCTACGAGCAGTACTTC
TRBV7-9	TRBD1	TRBJ1-5	CASSFATGDGNQPQHF	TGTGCCAGCAGCTTCGCGACAGGGGATGGGAATCAGCCCCAGCATTTT
TRBV9	TRBD2	TRBJ2-1	CASSVGSGGNEQFF	TGTGCCAGCAGCGTAGGGTCGGGGGGGAATGAGCAGTTCTTC
TRBV2	TRBD1	TRBJ1-5	CASRERTGGDQPQHF	TGTGCCAGCAGAGAACGAACAGGGGGCGATCAGCCCCAGCATTTT
TRBV4-2	.	TRBJ2-1	CASSQASTLSDNEQFF	TGTGCCAGCAGCCAAGCTTCTACCCTCTCCGACAATGAGCAGTTCTTC
TRBV4-2	TRBD1	TRBJ1-6	CASRKGQDTEISPLHF	TGTGCCAGCCGCAAGGGACAGGACACTGAGATTTCACCCCTCCACTTT
TRBV15	TRBD1	TRBJ1-2	CATRSGDSNYGYTF	TGTGCCACCAGAAGTGGGGACAGTAACTATGGCTACACCTTC
TRBV5-8	.	TRBJ1-2	CASSFPAVYGYTF	TGTGCCAGCAGCTTTCCGGCGGTCTATGGCTACACCTTC
TRBV30	.	TRBJ1-2	CAWSFVPGYGYTF	TGTGCCTGGTCGTTTGTTCCGGGCTATGGCTACACCTTC
TRBV30	.	TRBJ1-4	CAWSVTGLVREKLFF	TGTGCCTGGAGTGTTACAGGGCTAGTTCGGGAAAAACTGTTTTTT
TRBV25-1	TRBD2	TRBJ2-1	CASSELSFGGEQFF	TGTGCCAGCAGTGAGCTTTCTTTCGGGGGGGAGCAGTTCTTC
TRBV4-2	TRBD1	TRBJ2-7	CASSQVDRDYEQYF	TGTGCCAGCAGCCAAGTAGACAGGGACTACGAGCAGTACTTC
TRBV11-2	.	TRBJ2-5	CASSLAPQTTGSQETQYF	TGTGCCAGCAGCTTAGCTCCGCAAACCACAGGGTCCCAAGAGACCCAGTACTTC